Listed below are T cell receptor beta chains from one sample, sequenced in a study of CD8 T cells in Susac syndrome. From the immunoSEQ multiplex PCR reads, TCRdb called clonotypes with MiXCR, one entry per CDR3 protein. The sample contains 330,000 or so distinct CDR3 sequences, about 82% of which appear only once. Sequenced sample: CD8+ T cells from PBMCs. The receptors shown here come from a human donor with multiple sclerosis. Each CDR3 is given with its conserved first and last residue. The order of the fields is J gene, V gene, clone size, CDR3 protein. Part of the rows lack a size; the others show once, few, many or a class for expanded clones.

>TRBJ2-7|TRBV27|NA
CASSEDVGYEQYF
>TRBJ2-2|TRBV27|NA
CASSLSGYAGELFF
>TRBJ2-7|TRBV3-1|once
CASSRDLGEQYF
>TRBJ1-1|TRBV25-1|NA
CASRMGQPRGEAFF
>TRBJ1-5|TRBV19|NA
CASSHRTVGNQPQHF
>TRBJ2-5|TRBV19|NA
CASSIVGTDGETQYF
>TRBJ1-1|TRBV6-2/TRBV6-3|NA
CASSYSAGLNTEAFF
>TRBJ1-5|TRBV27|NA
CASSFAGHSNQPQHF
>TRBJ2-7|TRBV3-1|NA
CASTTGTGQFNEQYF
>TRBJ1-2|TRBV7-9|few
CASSLRPTHYYGYTF
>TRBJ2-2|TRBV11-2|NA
CASSLVASPNTGELFF
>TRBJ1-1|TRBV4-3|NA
CASSQDRTNTEAFF
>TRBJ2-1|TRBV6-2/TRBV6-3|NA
CASNDPGLGPWSSYNEQFF
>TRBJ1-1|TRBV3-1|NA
CASNDNTGGYTEAFF
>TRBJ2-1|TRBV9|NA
CASSVVAAGGLVEQFF
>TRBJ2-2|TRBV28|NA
CAIGRGIYTGELFF
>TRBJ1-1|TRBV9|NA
CASSFRDRGRTEAFF
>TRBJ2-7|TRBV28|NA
CASSFEVRSYEQYF
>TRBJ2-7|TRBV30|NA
CAWTTGTGVLEQYF
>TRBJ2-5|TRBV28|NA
CASSSPGQAVQETQYF